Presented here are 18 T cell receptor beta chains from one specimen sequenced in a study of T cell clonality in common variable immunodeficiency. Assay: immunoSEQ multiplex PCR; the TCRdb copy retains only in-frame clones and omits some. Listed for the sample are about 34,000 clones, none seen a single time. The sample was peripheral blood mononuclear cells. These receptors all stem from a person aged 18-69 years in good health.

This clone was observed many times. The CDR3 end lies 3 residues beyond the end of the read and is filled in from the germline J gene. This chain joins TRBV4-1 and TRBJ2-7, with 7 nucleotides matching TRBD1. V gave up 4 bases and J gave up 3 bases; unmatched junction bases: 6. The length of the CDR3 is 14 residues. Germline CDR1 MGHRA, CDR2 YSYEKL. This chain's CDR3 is CASSRQGTLYEQYF. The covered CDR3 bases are TGCGCCAGCAGCCGACAGGGTACCCTCTACGAG.

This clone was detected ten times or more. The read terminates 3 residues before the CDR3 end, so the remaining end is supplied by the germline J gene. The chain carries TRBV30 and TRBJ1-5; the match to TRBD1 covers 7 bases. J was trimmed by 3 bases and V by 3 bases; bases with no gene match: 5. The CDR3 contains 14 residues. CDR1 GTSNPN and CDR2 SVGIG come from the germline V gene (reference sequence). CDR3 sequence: CAWSSGQHNQPQHF. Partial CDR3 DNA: TGTGCCTGGAGCTCGGGACAGCACAATCAGCCC.

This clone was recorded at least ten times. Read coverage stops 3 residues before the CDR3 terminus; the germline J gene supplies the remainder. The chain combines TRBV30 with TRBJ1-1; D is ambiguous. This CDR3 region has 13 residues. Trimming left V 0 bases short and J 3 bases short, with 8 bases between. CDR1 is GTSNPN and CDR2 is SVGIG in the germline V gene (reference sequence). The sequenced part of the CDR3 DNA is TGTGCCTGGAGTGTAGGTGGGCACACTGAA. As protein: CAWSVGGHTE. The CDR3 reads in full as CAWSVGGHTEAFF.

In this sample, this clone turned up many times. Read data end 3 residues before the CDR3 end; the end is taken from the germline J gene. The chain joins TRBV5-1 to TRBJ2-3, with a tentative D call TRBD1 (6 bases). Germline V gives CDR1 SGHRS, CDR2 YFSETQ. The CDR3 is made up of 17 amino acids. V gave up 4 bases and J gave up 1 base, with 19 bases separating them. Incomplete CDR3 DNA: TGCGCCAGCAGCCAAAGTTTTTCGACAGGAGGCACAGATACG. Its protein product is CASSQSFSTGGTDT. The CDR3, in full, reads CASSQSFSTGGTDTQYF.

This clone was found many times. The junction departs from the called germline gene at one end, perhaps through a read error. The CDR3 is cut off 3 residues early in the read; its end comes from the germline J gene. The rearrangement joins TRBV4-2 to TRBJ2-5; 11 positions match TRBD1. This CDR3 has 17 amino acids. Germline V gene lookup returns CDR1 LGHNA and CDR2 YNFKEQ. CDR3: CASSQDLTGTGGETQYF. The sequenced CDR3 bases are TGCGCCAGCAGCCAAGACTTAACCGGGACAGGGGGTGAGACC.

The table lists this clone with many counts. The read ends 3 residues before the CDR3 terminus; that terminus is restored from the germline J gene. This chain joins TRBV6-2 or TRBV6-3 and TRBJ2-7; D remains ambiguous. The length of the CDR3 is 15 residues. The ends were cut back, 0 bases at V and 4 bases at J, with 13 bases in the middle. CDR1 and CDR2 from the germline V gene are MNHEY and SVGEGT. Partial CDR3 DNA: TGTGCCAGCAGTTACTCGTCAGTTCCCCGTTACGAG. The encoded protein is CASSYSSVPRYE. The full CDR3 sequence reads CASSYSSVPRYEQYF.

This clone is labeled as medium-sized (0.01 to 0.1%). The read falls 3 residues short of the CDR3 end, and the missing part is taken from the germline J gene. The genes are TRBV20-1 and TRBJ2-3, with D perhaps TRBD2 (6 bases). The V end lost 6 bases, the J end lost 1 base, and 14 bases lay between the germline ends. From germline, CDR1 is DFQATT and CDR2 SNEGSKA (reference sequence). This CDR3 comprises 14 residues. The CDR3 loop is CSAPTRPRTDTQYF. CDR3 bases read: TGCAGTGCACCGACTAGGCCTCGCACAGATACG.

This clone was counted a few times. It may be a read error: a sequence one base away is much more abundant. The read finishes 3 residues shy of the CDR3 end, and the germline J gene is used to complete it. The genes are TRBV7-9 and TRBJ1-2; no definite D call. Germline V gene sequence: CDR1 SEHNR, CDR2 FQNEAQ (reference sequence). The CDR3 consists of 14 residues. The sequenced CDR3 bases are TGTTCCAGCAGCTTAGTGGAATTGGGCCATGGC. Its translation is CSSSLVELGHG. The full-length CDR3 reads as CSSSLVELGHGYTF.

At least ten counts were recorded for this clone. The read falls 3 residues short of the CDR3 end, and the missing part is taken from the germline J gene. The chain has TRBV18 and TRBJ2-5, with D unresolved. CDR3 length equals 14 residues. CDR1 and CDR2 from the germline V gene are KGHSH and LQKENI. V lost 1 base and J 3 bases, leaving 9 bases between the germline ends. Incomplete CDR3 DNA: TGTGCCAGCTCACCACTGTCAGAAAAAGAGACC. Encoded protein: CASSPLSEKET. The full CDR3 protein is CASSPLSEKETQYF.

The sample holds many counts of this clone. CDR3 DNA, as far as it was read: TGTGCCAGTAGTTGGACTGCCTCCTACGAG. This gives the protein CASSWTASYE. The full-length CDR3 reads as CASSWTASYEQYF. The rearrangement uses TRBV19 and TRBJ2-7; possibly TRBD2 for D (5 bases). The read falls 3 residues short of the CDR3 end, and the missing part is taken from the germline J gene. The CDR3 consists of 13 residues. The V end lost 5 bases, the J end lost 0 bases, and 8 bases lay between the germline ends. The germline gives CDR1 LNHDA, CDR2 SQIVND (reference sequence).

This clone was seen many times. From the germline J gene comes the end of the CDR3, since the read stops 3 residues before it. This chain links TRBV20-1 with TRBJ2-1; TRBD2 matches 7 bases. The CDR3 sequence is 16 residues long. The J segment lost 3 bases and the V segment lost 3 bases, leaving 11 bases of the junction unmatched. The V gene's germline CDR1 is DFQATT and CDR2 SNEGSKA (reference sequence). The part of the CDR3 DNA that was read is TGCAGTGCTAGGCCCCTCACTAGCGATTTCTACAATGAG. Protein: CSARPLTSDFYNE. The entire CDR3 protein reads CSARPLTSDFYNEQFF.

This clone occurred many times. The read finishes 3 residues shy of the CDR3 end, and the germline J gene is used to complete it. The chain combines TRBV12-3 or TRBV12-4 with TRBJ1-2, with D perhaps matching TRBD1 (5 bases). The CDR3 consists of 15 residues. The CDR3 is CASSLALGQGMGYTF. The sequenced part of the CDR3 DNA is TGTGCCAGCAGTTTAGCGTTGGGGCAGGGCATGGGC.

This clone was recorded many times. The chain's CDR3 is CASSEAGQSTDTQYF. Partial CDR3 DNA: TGTGCCAGCAGTGAAGCCGGACAGAGCACAGATACG. This chain joins TRBV6-1 and TRBJ2-3, with D tentatively TRBD1 (6 bases). With the read ending 3 residues before the CDR3 end, the germline J gene is used to fill in that end. Germline CDR1 MNHNS, CDR2 SASEGT. The CDR3 spans 15 residues. The ends were cut back, 0 bases at V and 0 bases at J, with 7 bases in the middle.

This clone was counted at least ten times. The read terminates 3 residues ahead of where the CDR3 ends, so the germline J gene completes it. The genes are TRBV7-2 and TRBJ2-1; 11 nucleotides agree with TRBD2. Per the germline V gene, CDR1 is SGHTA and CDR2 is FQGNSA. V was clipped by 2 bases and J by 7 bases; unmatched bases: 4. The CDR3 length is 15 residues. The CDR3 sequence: CASSLFLAGGNEQFF. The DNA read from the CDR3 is TGTGCCAGCAGCTTATTCCTAGCGGGGGGAAATGAG.

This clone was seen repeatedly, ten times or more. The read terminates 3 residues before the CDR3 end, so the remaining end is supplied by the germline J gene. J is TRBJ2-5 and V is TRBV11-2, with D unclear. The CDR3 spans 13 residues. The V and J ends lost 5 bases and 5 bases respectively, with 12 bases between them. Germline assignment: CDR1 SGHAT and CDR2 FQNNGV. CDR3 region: CASSQPGAETQYF. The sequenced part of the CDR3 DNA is TGTGCCAGCAGCCAACCGGGTGCCGAGACC. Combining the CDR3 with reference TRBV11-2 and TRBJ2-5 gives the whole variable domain EAGVAQSPRYKIIEKRQSVAFWCNPISGHATLYWYQQILGQGPKLLIQFQNNGVVDDSQLPKDRFSAERLKGVDSTLKIQPAKLEDSAVYLCASSQPGAETQYFGPGTRLLVL.

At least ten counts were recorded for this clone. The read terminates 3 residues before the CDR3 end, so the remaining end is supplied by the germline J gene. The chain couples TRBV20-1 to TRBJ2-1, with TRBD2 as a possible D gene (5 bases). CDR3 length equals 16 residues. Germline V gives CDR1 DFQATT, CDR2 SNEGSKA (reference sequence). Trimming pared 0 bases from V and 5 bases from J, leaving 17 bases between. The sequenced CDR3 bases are TGCAGTGCTAGAGACCTTGCTAGCTTGCTAAACAATGAG. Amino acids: CSARDLASLLNNE. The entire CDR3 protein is CSARDLASLLNNEQFF.

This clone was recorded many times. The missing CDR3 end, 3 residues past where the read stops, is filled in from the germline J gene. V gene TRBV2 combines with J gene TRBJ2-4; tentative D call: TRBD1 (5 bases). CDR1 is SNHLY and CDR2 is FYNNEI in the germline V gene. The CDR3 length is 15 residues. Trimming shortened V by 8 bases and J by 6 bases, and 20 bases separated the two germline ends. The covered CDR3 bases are TGTGCCAGCTTCATTTCGCCAGGGCGAGGAAACATT. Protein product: CASFISPGRGNI. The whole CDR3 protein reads CASFISPGRGNIQYF.

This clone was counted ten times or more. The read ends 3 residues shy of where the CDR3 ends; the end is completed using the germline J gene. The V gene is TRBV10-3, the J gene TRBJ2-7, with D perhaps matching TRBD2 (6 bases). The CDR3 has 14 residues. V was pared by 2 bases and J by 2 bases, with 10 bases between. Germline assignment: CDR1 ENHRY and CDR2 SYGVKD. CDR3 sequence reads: CAISEGGAAYEQYF. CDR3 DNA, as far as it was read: TGTGCCATCAGTGAGGGAGGGGCAGCCTACGAG.